This TCR beta chain was captured in a study of patients and donors after allogeneic stem cell transplantation. CDR1 is MNHEY and CDR2 is SVGAGI in the germline V gene. CDR3 length: 16 residues. V was trimmed by 0 bases and J by 3 bases, leaving 15 bases between them. This clonotype was recorded at least ten times. TCRdb re-called the RT-PCR reads through MiXCR, storing one row per CDR3 protein. The data show roughly 960,000 distinct CDR3 sequences, around 17% seen once. The source of this sequence is a human donor who was either an allogeneic HSCT recipient or a stem cell or donor lymphocyte infusion donor (not recorded which). It is not recorded whose cells these are; they may come from a transplant donor. The chain couples TRBV6-5 to TRBJ2-7; no firm D call. Sequencing was carried out using blood, either unsorted or a sorted T cell fraction (not recorded which). The CDR3 region has the DNA TGTGCCAGCAGTTACTCGAGAGCTGTGACCTTCTACGAGCAGTACTTC. Translation: CASSYSRAVTFYEQYF.